The 23 T cell receptor beta chains given below trace back to one sample, sequenced in a study of T cell clones after liver transplantation. The table came from immunoSEQ multiplex PCR; TCRdb's copy has only in-frame clones and leaves some out. The sample consists of approximately 71,000 clones, 80% to 95% of them appearing once. Sequencing used CD4+ T cells from blood, obtained less than 27 months after liver transplant. The receptors were gathered from a human patient who received a liver transplant. Some T cells may possibly be graft donor cells.

This clone is a singleton in its sample. V usage is TRBV19 and J usage is TRBJ2-3, with TRBD2 matching over 13 bases. The CDR3 sequence is 14 residues long. Unmatched junction bases numbered 5, after V lost 10 bases and J lost 4 bases. Germline V gives CDR1 LNHDA, CDR2 SQIVND (reference sequence). This chain's CDR3 is CATTSGGSPDTQYF. The CDR3 region has the DNA TGTGCCACGACTAGCGGGGGGTCCCCAGATACGCAGTATTTT.

This rearrangement joins TRBV18 to TRBJ1-1, with a possible D match to TRBD1 (5 bases). Germline assignment: CDR1 KGHSH and CDR2 LQKENI. The CDR3 runs to 12 residues. The ends were cut back, 3 bases at V and 6 bases at J, with 8 bases in the middle. The CDR3 loop is CASSPRQSEAFF. CDR3 in DNA: TGTGCCAGCTCACCTCGACAGTCTGAAGCTTTCTTT.

This chain connects TRBV9 to TRBJ2-2; the match to TRBD1 covers 7 bases. This CDR3 has 16 residues. Per germline, CDR1 SGDLS and CDR2 YYNGEE. Unmatched junction bases numbered 8, after V lost 4 bases and J lost 2 bases. The CDR3 reads CASSTGDRSNTGELFF. CDR3 DNA sequence: TGTGCCAGCAGCACAGGGGACCGATCTAACACCGGGGAGCTGTTTTTT.

This clone was recorded once. The chain has TRBV18 and TRBJ2-7; 7 nucleotides agree with TRBD2. This CDR3 comprises 15 residues. Germline CDR1 and CDR2: KGHSH and LQKENI. Germline trimming cut 2 bases from V and 0 bases from J; bases unmatched to any gene: 4. In DNA, the CDR3 is TGTGCCAGCTCACCAGGTGGGAGGGCCTCCTACGAGCAGTACTTC. Amino acids: CASSPGGRASYEQYF. Full variable domain (rest looked up from reference TRBV18 and TRBJ2-7): NAGVMQNPRHLVRRRGQEARLRCSPMKGHSHVYWYRQLPEEGLKFMVYLQKENIIDESGMPKERFSAEFPKEGPSILRIQQVVRGDSAAYFCASSPGGRASYEQYFGPGTRLTVT.

This rearrangement joins TRBV28 to TRBJ1-2; the D is unclear. The CDR3 extends over 14 amino acids. Trimming cost V 6 bases and J 0 bases, with 11 bases left between them. Germline V gene data show CDR1 as MDHEN and CDR2 as SYDVKM. The CDR3 reads CASRDSRANYGYTF. As DNA, the CDR3 is TGTGCCAGCAGGGATTCCCGAGCTAACTATGGCTACACCTTC.

The gene calls are TRBV5-5 and TRBJ2-1; the D call may be TRBD1 or TRBD2 (5 bases each). Trimming cost V 4 bases and J 8 bases, with 16 bases left between them. The CDR3 consists of 14 residues. In germline, CDR1 is SGHKS, CDR2 YYEKEE (reference sequence). DNA for the CDR3: TGTGCCAGCAGCGCGCCTTCGGGGACCGATGAGCAGTTCTTC. As protein: CASSAPSGTDEQFF.

V and J are TRBV28 and TRBJ2-3; 10 bases map to TRBD2. Germline CDR1 is MDHEN and CDR2 is SYDVKM. V trimming: 2 bases; J trimming: 4 bases; junction bases outside the gene matches: 18. The CDR3 spans 20 residues. CDR3 protein: CASSLPLKAWFSGGSDTQYF. The CDR3 DNA follows: TGTGCCAGCAGTTTACCCCTAAAAGCTTGGTTTAGCGGGGGGTCAGATACGCAGTATTTT.

The rearrangement links TRBV13 to TRBJ2-7; possible D gene TRBD2, 6 bases. There are 14 residues in the CDR3. V dropped 2 bases and J dropped 2 bases, with 10 bases sitting between them. Germline V gene sequence: CDR1 PRHDT, CDR2 FYEKMQ (reference sequence). CDR3 region: CASSLRGGTYEQYF. The CDR3 DNA reads TGTGCCAGCAGCTTACGCGGAGGGACCTACGAGCAGTACTTC.

The chain joins TRBV5-1 to TRBJ2-3; D might be TRBD2 (6 bases). This CDR3 has 11 residues. Germline V gene lookup returns CDR1 SGHRS and CDR2 YFSETQ. V lost 7 bases and J lost 6, with 9 bases in between. CDR3 residues: CASSAGDTQYF. As DNA, the CDR3 is TGCGCCAGCTCAGCGGGTGATACGCAGTATTTT.

The J gene is TRBJ2-1, the V gene TRBV18; 8 bases are a match to TRBD2. This CDR3 has 11 amino acids. Germline V CDR1 and CDR2: KGHSH, LQKENI. CDR3 DNA: TGTGCGGCGGGAGGCGGCAATGAGCAGTTCTTC. It codes for CAAGGGNEQFF.

CDR3 sequence (DNA): TGCGCCAGCAGCTTGGGAGGCGGTCTGAATGAGCAGTTCTTC. Translating gives CASSLGGGLNEQFF. The chain uses TRBV5-1 and TRBJ2-1; no clear D gene. The germline gives CDR1 SGHRS, CDR2 YFSETQ. V shed 0 bases and J shed 7 bases, with 11 bases lying between them. The CDR3 loop spans 14 amino acids.

The sample holds one count of this clone. V gene TRBV7-6 combines with J gene TRBJ1-1; possibly TRBD1 for D (6 bases). Germline V gene data show CDR1 as SGHVS and CDR2 as FNYEAQ. Deletions cut 7 bases from V and 1 base from J, with 13 bases between. The length of the CDR3 is 14 residues. The CDR3 spells CASTTQGPNTEAFF. Written as DNA, the CDR3 is TGTGCCAGCACGACACAGGGCCCGAACACTGAAGCTTTCTTT.

This clone was detected only once. The chain employs TRBV7-3 and TRBJ2-2, with D maybe TRBD1 (5 bases). This CDR3 region has 14 residues. The germline gives CDR1 SGHTA, CDR2 FQGTGA. The V and J ends lost 0 bases and 4 bases respectively, with 6 bases between them. This chain's CDR3 is CASSLTQGTGELFF. CDR3 coding DNA: TGTGCCAGCAGCTTAACCCAGGGCACCGGGGAGCTGTTTTTT.

The J gene is TRBJ1-2, the V gene TRBV19; 9 bases align to TRBD1. The ends lost 4 bases at V and 3 bases at J; junction bases unmatched: 12. This CDR3 spans 17 amino acids. Germline V gene data show CDR1 as LNHDA and CDR2 as SQIVND (reference sequence). DNA for the CDR3: TGTGCCAGTAGTACGACCCAGGGACAGGGACTACACTATGGCTACACCTTC. It encodes CASSTTQGQGLHYGYTF.

The V gene is TRBV15, the J gene TRBJ2-7; TRBD1 matches at 9 bases. The CDR3 is 15 amino acids. V lost 1 base to trimming and J lost 4 bases; unmatched junction nucleotides: 5. CDR1 LNHNV and CDR2 YYDKDF come from the germline V gene (reference sequence). DNA for the CDR3: TGTGCCACCAGCAGAGGGGGACAGGGCGGGTACGAGCAGTACTTC. The encoded protein is CATSRGGQGGYEQYF. Supplemented by reference TRBV15 and TRBJ2-7, the full variable domain reads DAMVIQNPRYQVTQFGKPVTLSCSQTLNHNVMYWYQQKSSQAPKLLFHYYDKDFNNEADTPDNFQSRRPNTSFCFLDIRSPGLGDTAMYLCATSRGGQGGYEQYFGPGTRLTVT.

This clone has just a few counts. This chain uses TRBV7-8 with TRBJ1-1; D gene unclear. Germline assignment: CDR1 SGHVS and CDR2 FQNEAQ. This CDR3 is 14 amino acids long. V shed 1 base and J shed 3 bases, with 9 bases lying between them. DNA for the CDR3: TGTGCCAGCAGCTTAGGTCAAGGGCACACTGAAGCTTTCTTT. It codes for CASSLGQGHTEAFF.

The V gene is TRBV19, the J gene TRBJ2-3, with a tentative D call TRBD1 (6 bases). Trimming left V 1 base short and J 4 bases short, with 9 bases between. This CDR3 region has 14 residues. CDR1 is LNHDA and CDR2 is SQIVND in the germline V gene (reference sequence). This CDR3 reads CASSIAGAADTQYF. The CDR3 coding sequence is TGTGCCAGTAGTATAGCAGGGGCCGCAGATACGCAGTATTTT.

The V call is TRBV30, the J call TRBJ2-1; the D gene could be TRBD1 or TRBD2 (5 bases each). Germline V gene data show CDR1 as GTSNPN and CDR2 as SVGIG (reference sequence). V was cut by 4 bases and J by 13 bases, with 14 bases left in between. The length of the CDR3 is 11 residues. CDR3 loop: CAWTGQGPQFF. DNA for the CDR3: TGTGCCTGGACGGGCCAGGGACCCCAGTTCTTC.

The chain has TRBV10-3 and TRBJ1-5; D remains ambiguous. V gave up 4 bases and J gave up 0 bases, with 10 bases separating them. Germline assignment: CDR1 ENHRY and CDR2 SYGVKD. CDR3 length equals 15 residues. The chain's CDR3 is CAISAWIDSNQPQHF. CDR3 bases: TGTGCCATCAGTGCGTGGATCGATAGCAATCAGCCCCAGCATTTT.

The CDR3 protein is CASSVVHTDTQYF. The CDR3 DNA reads TGTGCCAGCAGCGTAGTCCACACAGATACGCAGTATTTT. This sequence joins TRBV9 and TRBJ2-3; the D is unclear. Germline assignment: CDR1 SGDLS and CDR2 YYNGEE. The CDR3 has 13 residues. Trimming left V 0 bases short and J 2 bases short, with 4 bases between.

This rearrangement joins TRBV7-2 to TRBJ2-1, with 7 bases aligning to TRBD2. Germline V gene data show CDR1 as SGHTA and CDR2 as FQGNSA. V was clipped by 6 bases and J by 10 bases; unmatched bases: 12. The CDR3 is 14 amino acids. CDR3 bases: TGTGCCAGCAGTCGGGAGCGGGGATGGGTAGAGCAGTTCTTC. Residues: CASSRERGWVEQFF.

V and J are TRBV7-6 and TRBJ2-1, with TRBD2 identical over 8 bases. CDR3 size: 15 residues. The ends lost 3 bases at V and 8 bases at J; junction bases unmatched: 9. From germline, CDR1 is SGHVS and CDR2 FNYEAQ. The CDR3 nucleotides are TGTGCCAGCAGCTTTGGCGGGAGGCTATCCGATGAGCAGTTCTTC. Amino acid sequence: CASSFGGRLSDEQFF.

The chain has TRBV9 and TRBJ2-3, with 8 positions matching TRBD2. Germline CDR1 reads SGDLS; CDR2 reads YYNGEE. The CDR3 loop spans 15 amino acids. J was trimmed by 2 bases and V by 4 bases; bases with no gene match: 6. CDR3 amino acids: CASSPISGITDTQYF. DNA for the CDR3: TGTGCCAGCAGCCCCATTAGCGGGATCACAGATACGCAGTATTTT.